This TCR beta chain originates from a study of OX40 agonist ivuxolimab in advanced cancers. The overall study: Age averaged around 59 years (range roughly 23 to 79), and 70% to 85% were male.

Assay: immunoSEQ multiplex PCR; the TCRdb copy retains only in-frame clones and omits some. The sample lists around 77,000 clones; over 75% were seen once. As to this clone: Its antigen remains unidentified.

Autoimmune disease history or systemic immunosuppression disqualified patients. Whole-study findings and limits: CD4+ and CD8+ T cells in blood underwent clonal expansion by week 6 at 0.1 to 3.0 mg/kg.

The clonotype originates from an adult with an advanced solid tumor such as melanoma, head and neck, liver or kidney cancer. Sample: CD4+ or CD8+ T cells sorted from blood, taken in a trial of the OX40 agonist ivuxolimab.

DNA for the CDR3: TGTGCCAGCAGCGAGGGGAACACCGGGGAGCTGTTTTTT. It codes for CASSEGNTGELFF. The chain recombines TRBV9 with TRBJ2-2; D is undetermined. The ends were cut back, 3 bases at V and 1 base at J, with 4 bases in the middle. CDR3 length: 13 residues. CDR1 and CDR2 (germline): SGDLS, YYNGEE. Complete variable domain (other parts from reference TRBV9 and TRBJ2-2): DSGVTQTPKHLITATGQRVTLRCSPRSGDLSVYWYQQSLDQGLQFLIQYYNGEERAKGNILERFSAQQFPDLHSELNLSSLELGDSALYFCASSEGNTGELFFGEGSRLTVL.